This is a list of T cell receptor beta chains from one sample in a study of shared clonotypes between healthy human individuals. Libraries were prepared by immunoSEQ multiplex PCR; TCRdb keeps only in-frame clonotypes and omits some of them. The table includes around 1.9 million clones, around 93% detected once. The specimen sequenced was naive CD8+ T cells from PBMCs. These TCRs come from a man aged 18 to 29 in good health. Some clones in this sample may be carry-over from other donors' samples. Each CDR3 is given without its conserved first and last residue.

j_call: TRBJ2-3; cdr3_length: 9; v_call: TRBV11-2; cdr3_aa: ASSLGVAQY
j_call: TRBJ1-2; cdr3_length: 10; v_call: TRBV7-2; cdr3_aa: ASSYQGYGYT
j_call: TRBJ2-7; cdr3_length: 11; v_call: TRBV11-2; cdr3_aa: ASSLAQIYEQY
j_call: TRBJ2-7; cdr3_length: 8; v_call: TRBV21-1; cdr3_aa: ASERKEQY
j_call: TRBJ1-5; cdr3_length: 12; v_call: TRBV15; cdr3_aa: ATSEDRGNQPQH
j_call: TRBJ2-3; cdr3_length: 14; v_call: TRBV11-3; cdr3_aa: ASSLGQSEVADTQY
j_call: TRBJ2-2; cdr3_length: 9; v_call: TRBV10-2; cdr3_aa: ASKGAGELF
j_call: TRBJ1-2; cdr3_length: 10; v_call: TRBV27; cdr3_aa: ASRSGLGGYT
j_call: TRBJ2-7; cdr3_length: 11; v_call: TRBV2; cdr3_aa: ALRELTSYEQY
j_call: TRBJ2-7; cdr3_length: 13; v_call: TRBV27; cdr3_aa: ASGRGAGESYEQY
j_call: TRBJ1-1; cdr3_length: 13; v_call: TRBV28; cdr3_aa: ASSPRLGLNTEAF
j_call: TRBJ1-3; cdr3_length: 13; v_call: TRBV19; cdr3_aa: ASSPLRDSGNTIY
j_call: TRBJ1-1; cdr3_length: 14; v_call: TRBV10-1; cdr3_aa: ASSESPTRYHPEAF
j_call: TRBJ2-7; cdr3_length: 14; v_call: TRBV2; cdr3_aa: ARGQGTHLKLYEQY
j_call: TRBJ1-5; cdr3_length: 15; v_call: TRBV28; cdr3_aa: ASSLRDRVRGNQPQH
j_call: TRBJ1-2; cdr3_length: 13; v_call: TRBV7-9; cdr3_aa: ASSPGLGQGHGYT
j_call: TRBJ2-2; cdr3_length: 13; v_call: TRBV7-2; cdr3_aa: ASSPSGANTGELF
j_call: TRBJ2-6; cdr3_length: 17; v_call: TRBV2; cdr3_aa: ASSEALPHSLSGANVLT
j_call: TRBJ2-5; cdr3_length: 13; v_call: TRBV7-6; cdr3_aa: ASRPRSGGEETQY
j_call: TRBJ2-3; cdr3_length: 13; v_call: TRBV27; cdr3_aa: ASSLRARVADTQY
j_call: TRBJ2-7; cdr3_length: 12; v_call: TRBV7-9; cdr3_aa: ASSFGPSAYEQY
j_call: TRBJ1-5; cdr3_length: 14; v_call: TRBV28; cdr3_aa: ASSSTNRVGNQPQH
j_call: TRBJ1-4; cdr3_length: 14; v_call: TRBV28; cdr3_aa: ASSFRKTGVLEKLF
j_call: TRBJ2-1; cdr3_length: 9; v_call: TRBV7-6; cdr3_aa: ASSFRDEQF
j_call: TRBJ2-1; cdr3_length: 13; v_call: TRBV7-9; cdr3_aa: ASSSRVADNNEQF
j_call: TRBJ2-1; cdr3_length: 12; v_call: TRBV2; cdr3_aa: ASKGLRETGEQF
j_call: TRBJ2-1; cdr3_length: 11; v_call: TRBV11-2; cdr3_aa: ASSLDPGNEQF
j_call: TRBJ2-6; cdr3_length: 14; v_call: TRBV7-2; cdr3_aa: ASIPVLGSGANVLT
j_call: TRBJ2-7; cdr3_length: 11; v_call: TRBV6-5; cdr3_aa: ASRGGGYYEQY
j_call: TRBJ2-3; cdr3_length: 11; v_call: TRBV4-1; cdr3_aa: ASSQESNPTQY
j_call: TRBJ2-3; cdr3_length: 16; v_call: TRBV27; cdr3_aa: ASSLLTTGGPSTDTQY
j_call: TRBJ2-2; cdr3_length: 14; v_call: TRBV7-9; cdr3_aa: ASSPTSGSHTGELF
j_call: TRBJ2-7; cdr3_length: 14; v_call: TRBV7-2; cdr3_aa: ASSLRLAGVPGEQY
j_call: TRBJ2-1; cdr3_length: 13; v_call: TRBV7-6; cdr3_aa: ASSLGLAAYNEQF
j_call: TRBJ2-1; cdr3_length: 13; v_call: TRBV11-2; cdr3_aa: ASSAPDSSYNEQF
j_call: TRBJ1-4; cdr3_length: 14; v_call: TRBV19; cdr3_aa: ASSPEVTDTREKLF
j_call: TRBJ2-1; cdr3_length: 11; v_call: TRBV27; cdr3_aa: ASSRLAEDEQF
j_call: TRBJ1-5; cdr3_length: 15; v_call: TRBV2; cdr3_aa: ASSPRQGITANQPQH
j_call: TRBJ2-7; cdr3_length: 11; v_call: TRBV27; cdr3_aa: ASSFGTVYEQY
j_call: TRBJ2-4; cdr3_length: 14; v_call: TRBV7-2; cdr3_aa: ASSFLRDTAKNIQY
j_call: TRBJ1-5; cdr3_length: 13; v_call: TRBV5-8; cdr3_aa: ASSKWTASDQPQH
j_call: TRBJ2-2; cdr3_length: 12; v_call: TRBV2; cdr3_aa: ASSAGLGAGELF
j_call: TRBJ2-2; cdr3_length: 13; v_call: TRBV9; cdr3_aa: ASSTRDPNTGELF
j_call: TRBJ1-5; cdr3_length: 13; v_call: TRBV6-6; cdr3_aa: ASRAGGVSNQPQH
j_call: TRBJ2-7; cdr3_length: 10; v_call: TRBV9; cdr3_aa: ASSSLGGEQY
j_call: TRBJ2-1; cdr3_length: 13; v_call: TRBV19; cdr3_aa: ASRPGQSNYNEQF
j_call: TRBJ2-3; cdr3_length: 15; v_call: TRBV5-1; cdr3_aa: ASSRDRGFQITDTQY
j_call: TRBJ2-1; cdr3_length: 15; v_call: TRBV7-3; cdr3_aa: ASSRMVFGALNNEQF
j_call: TRBJ1-5; cdr3_length: 13; v_call: TRBV4-1; cdr3_aa: ASSQGGAGNQPQH
j_call: TRBJ2-1; cdr3_length: 14; v_call: TRBV5-1; cdr3_aa: ASSLAAASAHNEQF